The rows below give T cell receptor beta chains drawn from one sample of a study of T cells in Graves' hyperthyroidism and ophthalmopathy. Each CDR3 protein is one row after TCRdb ran MiXCR on the multiplex PCR reads. The sample lists 500,000 to 650,000 distinct CDR3 sequences; roughly 17% were seen once. Sequencing was done on a sample of blood. These receptor sequences come from a woman aged 18-30 years with Graves' ophthalmopathy. Each CDR3 is given with its conserved first and last residue. Fields, in order: clone size, D gene, V gene, J gene, CDR3 protein, CDR3 DNA. The D gene is left open where the match is weak. The listing skips clone size in some rows; elsewhere it reads once, few, many or a size class.

size: few
D: NA
V: TRBV12-3/TRBV12-4
J: TRBJ1-2
CDR3: CASSSGPQNYGYTF
DNA: TGTGCCAGCAGTTCCGGGCCGCAAAACTATGGCTACACCTTC

size: few
D: NA
V: TRBV20-1
J: TRBJ2-2
CDR3: CSARVGVGTGELFF
DNA: TGCAGTGCTAGAGTCGGGGTCGGGACCGGGGAGCTGTTTTTT

size: few
D: NA
V: TRBV19
J: TRBJ1-1
CDR3: CASSTSGTVEAFF
DNA: TGTGCCAGTAGTACTTCCGGGACGGTTGAAGCTTTCTTT

size: NA
D: TRBD2
V: TRBV19
J: TRBJ2-7
CDR3: CASSQTSAAYEQYF
DNA: TGTGCCAGTAGCCAGACTAGCGCCGCCTACGAGCAGTACTTC

size: NA
D: TRBD1
V: TRBV3-1
J: TRBJ1-6
CDR3: CASSPSGTGTSPLHF
DNA: TGCGCCAGCAGCCCATCCGGGACAGGGACCTCACCCCTCCACTTT

size: many
D: NA
V: TRBV7-2
J: TRBJ2-1
CDR3: CASSLKVVNEQFF
DNA: TGTGCCAGCAGCTTGAAGGTGGTCAATGAGCAGTTCTTC

size: NA
D: TRBD1
V: TRBV6-2/TRBV6-3
J: TRBJ2-3
CDR3: CASSTIPGQGTDTQYF
DNA: TGTGCCAGCAGTACTATACCGGGACAGGGTACAGATACGCAGTATTTT

size: NA
D: TRBD2
V: TRBV7-3
J: TRBJ2-1
CDR3: CASSPLGGGLAGDGEQFF
DNA: TGTGCCAGCAGCCCCCTCGGGGGTGGACTAGCGGGAGACGGTGAGCAGTTCTTC

size: NA
D: NA
V: TRBV7-9
J: TRBJ2-3
CDR3: CASSLEMGTQYF
DNA: TGTGCCAGCAGCTTAGAGATGGGAACGCAGTATTTT

size: many
D: NA
V: TRBV30
J: TRBJ2-7
CDR3: CAWQQDEQYF
DNA: TGTGCCTGGCAACAGGACGAGCAGTACTTC

size: NA
D: NA
V: TRBV7-8
J: TRBJ1-6
CDR3: CASSSSRGISYNSPLHF
DNA: TGTGCCAGCAGCTCCAGTAGGGGGATCTCCTATAATTCACCCCTCCACTTT

size: many
D: NA
V: TRBV5-1
J: TRBJ1-1
CDR3: CASSLSYRVNTEAFF
DNA: TGCGCCAGCAGCTTAAGTTACAGAGTGAACACTGAAGCTTTCTTT

size: NA
D: TRBD1
V: TRBV28
J: TRBJ2-1
CDR3: CASSGQGAPFF
DNA: TGTGCCAGCAGTGGACAGGGGGCCCCGTTCTTC

size: many
D: NA
V: TRBV7-8
J: TRBJ2-1
CDR3: CASSHPDSEVYNEQFF
DNA: TGTGCCAGCAGCCACCCGGACTCGGAAGTTTACAATGAGCAGTTCTTC

size: many
D: TRBD1
V: TRBV7-3
J: TRBJ2-1
CDR3: CASSSGTGVYNEQFF
DNA: TGTGCCAGCAGTTCCGGGACAGGCGTATACAATGAGCAGTTCTTC

size: NA
D: NA
V: TRBV10-3
J: TRBJ2-1
CDR3: CAISESSRDGYNNEQFF
DNA: TGTGCCATCAGTGAGTCGTCCCGGGATGGCTACAACAATGAGCAGTTCTTC

size: NA
D: TRBD2
V: TRBV6-2/TRBV6-3
J: TRBJ2-3
CDR3: CASSYTAREHPTDTQYF
DNA: TGTGCCAGCAGTTACACGGCGCGGGAGCACCCCACAGATACGCAGTATTTT

size: many
D: NA
V: TRBV12-3/TRBV12-4
J: TRBJ2-1
CDR3: CASSLAGGSRGEQFF
DNA: TGTGCCAGCAGTTTAGCGGGAGGCAGCAGGGGTGAGCAGTTCTTC

size: many
D: NA
V: TRBV20-1
J: TRBJ2-7
CDR3: CSAPGHSYEQYF
DNA: TGCAGTGCCCCGGGACACTCCTACGAGCAGTACTTC

size: few
D: NA
V: TRBV4-2
J: TRBJ2-3
CDR3: CASSQDGADTEYF
DNA: TGTGCCAGCAGCCAAGATGGAGCAGATACGGAGTATTTT

size: NA
D: NA
V: TRBV5-8
J: TRBJ2-1
CDR3: CASSRLASTSNEQFF
DNA: TGTGCCAGCAGCCGGCTAGCTTCCACTTCGAATGAGCAGTTCTTC

size: many
D: NA
V: TRBV20-1
J: TRBJ2-1
CDR3: CSARMGGGSYNEQFF
DNA: TGCAGTGCCAGAATGGGGGGCGGTTCCTACAATGAGCAGTTCTTC

size: NA
D: NA
V: TRBV4-3
J: TRBJ1-5
CDR3: CASSRQTRDQPQHF
DNA: TGCGCCAGCAGCCGACAAACCAGGGATCAGCCCCAGCATTTT

size: many
D: NA
V: TRBV27
J: TRBJ2-5
CDR3: CASSLFRTAQETQYF
DNA: TGTGCCAGCAGTTTATTCAGGACAGCTCAAGAGACCCAGTACTTC

size: few
D: TRBD1
V: TRBV7-3
J: TRBJ1-1
CDR3: CASSQQGEGTEAFF
DNA: TGTGCCAGCAGCCAACAGGGGGAGGGAACTGAAGCTTTCTTT

size: few
D: NA
V: TRBV9
J: TRBJ2-3
CDR3: CASSPPRGLTDTQYF
DNA: TGTGCCAGCAGCCCCCCCCGGGGGCTCACAGATACGCAGTATTTT

size: NA
D: NA
V: TRBV2
J: TRBJ2-4
CDR3: CATSDPEDSKNIQYF
DNA: TGTGCCACCAGTGATCCCGAGGATTCCAAAAACATTCAGTACTTC

size: NA
D: TRBD1
V: TRBV6-2/TRBV6-3
J: TRBJ2-6
CDR3: CASARQRQGVLGANVLTF
DNA: TGTGCCAGCGCCCGCCAACGACAGGGTGTTCTGGGGGCCAACGTCCTGACTTTC

size: few
D: TRBD1
V: TRBV7-3
J: TRBJ2-7
CDR3: CASSPQGGYEQYF
DNA: TGTGCCAGCAGCCCACAGGGGGGTTACGAGCAGTACTTC

size: many
D: TRBD1
V: TRBV6-1
J: TRBJ1-2
CDR3: CASWGDRGQHGYTF
DNA: TGTGCCAGCTGGGGGGACAGGGGGCAACATGGCTACACCTTC

size: NA
D: NA
V: TRBV19
J: TRBJ1-1
CDR3: CASRPTGNSPGAFF
DNA: TGTGCCAGTAGACCCACCGGGAACTCCCCGGGGGCTTTCTTT

size: many
D: NA
V: TRBV27
J: TRBJ2-3
CDR3: CASSLGEASTDTQYF
DNA: TGTGCCAGCAGTTTGGGGGAGGCAAGCACAGATACGCAGTATTTT

size: many
D: NA
V: TRBV27
J: TRBJ1-1
CDR3: CASAGEGNTEAFF
DNA: TGTGCCAGCGCCGGGGAGGGGAACACTGAAGCTTTCTTT

size: many
D: TRBD1
V: TRBV7-2
J: TRBJ1-5
CDR3: CASSRTGANQPQHF
DNA: TGTGCCAGCAGCCGTACAGGGGCGAATCAGCCCCAGCATTTT

size: NA
D: NA
V: TRBV7-9
J: TRBJ1-3
CDR3: CASSPIRRDLSSGNTIYF
DNA: TGTGCCAGCAGCCCAATCCGGCGGGACCTAAGCTCTGGAAACACCATATATTTT

size: NA
D: TRBD1
V: TRBV10-3
J: TRBJ1-1
CDR3: CAISERQGARAREAFF
DNA: TGTGCCATCAGTGAGCGGCAGGGGGCGAGAGCTAGGGAAGCTTTCTTT

size: few
D: TRBD1
V: TRBV19
J: TRBJ1-5
CDR3: CASSPQGQGSNQPQHF
DNA: TGTGCCAGTAGTCCGCAGGGACAGGGAAGCAATCAGCCCCAGCATTTT

size: NA
D: NA
V: TRBV12-3/TRBV12-4
J: TRBJ1-1
CDR3: CASSPGTSGMNTEAFF
DNA: TGTGCCAGCAGCCCCGGGACTAGCGGGATGAACACTGAAGCTTTCTTT

size: many
D: NA
V: TRBV20-1
J: TRBJ2-1
CDR3: CSASGDSEQFF
DNA: TGCAGTGCTAGTGGGGACTCTGAGCAGTTCTTC

size: few
D: NA
V: TRBV12-3/TRBV12-4
J: TRBJ2-7
CDR3: CATSWGGEQYF
DNA: TGTGCCACCTCGTGGGGTGGAGAGCAGTACTTC

size: many
D: TRBD1
V: TRBV30
J: TRBJ1-4
CDR3: CAWSHRQGSMGSEKLFF
DNA: TGTGCCTGGAGTCACCGACAGGGATCGATGGGAAGTGAAAAACTGTTTTTT

size: NA
D: NA
V: TRBV20-1
J: TRBJ2-5
CDR3: CSAPPDAKETQYF
DNA: TGCAGTGCTCCCCCGGACGCCAAAGAGACCCAGTACTTC

size: NA
D: TRBD1
V: TRBV4-3
J: TRBJ1-1
CDR3: CASSQENFPGTGSTEAFF
DNA: TGCGCCAGCAGCCAAGAGAATTTTCCCGGGACAGGGAGTACTGAAGCTTTCTTT

size: NA
D: NA
V: TRBV6-1
J: TRBJ2-2
CDR3: CASSTGTGELFF
DNA: TGTGCCAGCAGTACAGGGACCGGGGAGCTGTTTTTT

size: few
D: TRBD1
V: TRBV18
J: TRBJ2-3
CDR3: CASSPVPGQGATDTQYF
DNA: TGTGCCAGCTCACCAGTACCGGGACAGGGGGCTACAGATACGCAGTATTTT

size: many
D: NA
V: TRBV30
J: TRBJ1-2
CDR3: CAWSVTEGYTF
DNA: TGTGCCTGGAGTGTAACAGAAGGCTACACCTTC

size: many
D: TRBD1
V: TRBV12-3/TRBV12-4
J: TRBJ1-1
CDR3: CASSRRTGGRNTEAFF
DNA: TGTGCCAGCAGCCGAAGGACAGGGGGCCGGAACACTGAAGCTTTCTTT

size: few
D: NA
V: TRBV7-6
J: TRBJ2-6
CDR3: CASSSYRDPGANVLTF
DNA: TGTGCCAGCAGCTCGTACAGGGATCCTGGGGCCAACGTCCTGACTTTC

size: many
D: TRBD1
V: TRBV7-2
J: TRBJ2-1
CDR3: CASRSPGQGRSNEQFF
DNA: TGTGCCAGCAGGTCACCGGGACAGGGGAGATCCAATGAGCAGTTCTTC

size: NA
D: NA
V: TRBV7-8
J: TRBJ2-1
CDR3: CASSLASLYNEQFF
DNA: TGTGCCAGCAGCTTAGCGAGCCTCTACAATGAGCAGTTCTTC